Shown below are 30 T cell receptor beta chains from a single sample sequenced in a study of blood T cell repertoires in COVID-19. Clones were sequenced by immunoSEQ multiplex PCR, and TCRdb holds only the in-frame ones, with some missing. The sample shows 130,000 to 150,000 clones, around 75% of them seen only once. Sequenced input: peripheral blood. The origin of the receptors is a woman aged 70-85 years with COVID-19, enrolled during active disease.

The chain carries TRBV30 and TRBJ2-2; 15 nucleotides align to TRBD2. The ends lost 3 bases at V and 3 bases at J; junction bases unmatched: 11. This CDR3 region has 19 residues. Germline V CDR1 and CDR2: GTSNPN, SVGIG (reference sequence). The CDR3 loop reads CAWRNPRTSGGVHTGELFF. The DNA for the CDR3 is TGTGCCTGGAGGAACCCACGGACTAGCGGGGGGGTTCACACCGGGGAGCTGTTTTTT.

This chain connects TRBV18 to TRBJ2-7; D is uncertain. Trimming removed 1 base at V and 3 bases at J, with 13 bases between. The CDR3 is 15 amino acids. Germline V gives CDR1 KGHSH, CDR2 LQKENI. CDR3 DNA sequence: TGTGCCAGCTCACCACGGGCAGGTTCCCTCTACGAGCAGTACTTC. This translates into CASSPRAGSLYEQYF.

This clone was picked up a small number of times. The rearrangement links TRBV9 to TRBJ2-1; D possibly corresponds to TRBD1 (6 bases). Germline CDR1 reads SGDLS; CDR2 reads YYNGEE. V shed 1 base and J shed 14 bases, with 16 bases lying between them. This CDR3 has 13 amino acids. In DNA form, the CDR3 reads TGTGCCAGCAGCGTACTACCCGGGGCAGGGGAGTTCTTC. Translating it yields CASSVLPGAGEFF.

The rearrangement uses TRBV6-5 and TRBJ1-6; 10 bases align to TRBD1. The germline V gene encodes CDR1 MNHEY and CDR2 SVGAGI. The CDR3 spans 13 residues. J lost 9 bases, V lost 6 bases, and 2 bases had no gene match. CDR3 protein: CASRDRGTSPLHF. The CDR3 DNA reads as TGTGCCAGCAGGGACAGGGGGACTTCACCCCTCCACTTT.

V and J are TRBV27 and TRBJ1-1, with D maybe TRBD1 (6 bases). Per the germline V gene, CDR1 is MNHEY and CDR2 is SMNVEV (reference sequence). The CDR3 has 13 residues. V gave up 2 bases and J gave up 4 bases, with 8 bases separating them. The CDR3 loop reads CASSLGRGTEAFF. DNA of the CDR3: TGTGCCAGCAGTTTAGGCAGGGGCACTGAAGCTTTCTTT.

V usage is TRBV10-3 and J usage is TRBJ1-2, with D uncertain. V lost 2 bases and J lost 3, with 13 bases in between. Germline V CDR1 and CDR2: ENHRY, SYGVKD. There are 15 residues in the CDR3. The CDR3 DNA sequence: TGTGCCATCAGTGAGGCTCCCGGGAGGGACTATGGCTACACCTTC. Its translation: CAISEAPGRDYGYTF.

Only a few counts were recorded for this clone. The chain uses TRBV5-1 and TRBJ2-5; 9 positions agree with TRBD2. This CDR3 spans 14 amino acids. J was trimmed by 5 bases and V by 4 bases; bases with no gene match: 6. Germline V CDR1 and CDR2: SGHRS, YFSETQ. The CDR3: CASSVSGGGETQYF. In DNA form, the CDR3 reads TGCGCCAGCAGCGTTAGCGGGGGTGGGGAGACCCAGTACTTC.

The rearrangement uses TRBV7-3 and TRBJ2-1; 9 nucleotides match TRBD1. Germline V gene sequence: CDR1 SGHTA, CDR2 FQGTGA. The V segment lost 4 bases and the J segment 10 bases; nucleotides outside the gene matches: 2. The CDR3 runs to 12 residues. CDR3 bases: TGTGCCAGCAGCTCCGGACAGGGGGAGCAGTTCTTC. Amino acid sequence: CASSSGQGEQFF.

The J gene is TRBJ2-7, the V gene TRBV27; D uncertain. The CDR3 runs to 12 residues. V lost 4 bases and J 4 bases, leaving 8 bases between the germline ends. Germline CDR1 and CDR2: MNHEY and SMNVEV (reference sequence). CDR3 nucleotides: TGTGCCAGCAGTTCCAACATGTACGAGCAGTACTTC. This encodes CASSSNMYEQYF.

V usage is TRBV6-2 or TRBV6-3 and J usage is TRBJ1-1, with D perhaps matching TRBD1 (5 bases). The ends were cut back, 7 bases at V and 3 bases at J, with 15 bases in the middle. The CDR3 totals 14 residues. Looked up from germline, CDR1 is MNHEY and CDR2 is SVGEGT. Here the CDR3 reads CASTPRGGDTEAFF. CDR3 DNA sequence: TGTGCCAGCACCCCACGGGGGGGGGACACTGAAGCTTTCTTT.

The V gene is TRBV15, the J gene TRBJ1-1; D gene uncertain. The CDR3 is made up of 14 amino acids. Germline V gene lookup returns CDR1 LNHNV and CDR2 YYDKDF (reference sequence). Trimming took off 4 bases at V and 1 base at J, with 10 bases between the two ends. CDR3 in DNA: TGTGCCACCAGCACTAGAGGTGCGAACACTGAAGCTTTCTTT. It translates to CATSTRGANTEAFF.

V gene TRBV2 combines with J gene TRBJ1-2; 9 nucleotides agree with TRBD1. Trimming at V came to 7 bases and at J to 10 bases, leaving 10 bases not matched to a gene. Germline V gene lookup returns CDR1 SNHLY and CDR2 FYNNEI. The CDR3 loop spans 13 amino acids. The CDR3 here is CASTLKTGGIYTF. CDR3 DNA: TGTGCCAGCACCCTTAAGACAGGGGGTATCTACACCTTC.

The chain combines TRBV24-1 with TRBJ2-2; 10 nucleotides match TRBD1. The CDR3 loop spans 19 amino acids. Per the germline V gene, CDR1 is KGHDR and CDR2 is SFDVKD. With V trimmed by 8 bases and J by 1 base, 15 bases remained unmatched. CDR3 in amino acids: CATNPGTGDRRGNTGELFF. CDR3 nucleotide sequence: TGTGCCACCAACCCCGGGACAGGGGACAGGCGAGGGAACACCGGGGAGCTGTTTTTT.

The chain is built from TRBV21-1 and TRBJ1-5; the table's D call TRBD1 went unverified against the DNA. TRBV21-1 corresponds to a pseudogene. This CDR3 has 17 residues. In DNA form, the CDR3 reads TGTGCCAGCAGCACGCCGGGACAGGGGGCGAGGGGTCAGCCCCAGCATTTT. It encodes CASSTPGQGARGQPQHF.

This clone has at least ten counts. The chain is built from TRBV3-1 (or the pseudogene TRBV3-2) and TRBJ2-7; D is uncertain. The V and J ends lost 1 base and 2 bases respectively, with 3 bases between them. The CDR3 runs to 12 residues. The germline gives CDR1 LGHDT, CDR2 YNNKEL (reference sequence). CDR3 DNA: TGTGCCAGCAGCCAAGCCGCCTACGAGCAGTACTTC. Protein sequence: CASSQAAYEQYF.

The J gene is TRBJ2-3, the V gene TRBV11-2; possibly TRBD2 for D (6 bases). The CDR3 spans 15 residues. Germline V gene lookup returns CDR1 SGHAT and CDR2 FQNNGV. Deletions cut 1 base from V and 7 bases from J, with 15 bases between. CDR3 sequence (DNA): TGTGCCAGCAGCTTAGGGGGGACTTTATCGAATACGCAGTATTTT. Translation: CASSLGGTLSNTQYF.

The table lists this clone with a few counts. CDR3: CASSESENRQGYYGYTF. The DNA for the CDR3 is TGTGCCAGCAGTGAATCTGAAAACCGACAGGGATACTATGGCTACACCTTC. J is TRBJ1-2 and V is TRBV2; the match to TRBD1 covers 7 bases. The CDR3 extends over 17 amino acids. J was trimmed by 3 bases and V by 2 bases; bases with no gene match: 12. Per the germline V gene, CDR1 is SNHLY and CDR2 is FYNNEI.

The V gene is TRBV19, the J gene TRBJ1-6; weak D call: TRBD1 (5 bases). V was shortened by 9 bases and J by 0 bases, with 12 bases between the two germline ends. The CDR3 totals 15 residues. Germline CDR1 LNHDA, CDR2 SQIVND (reference sequence). The CDR3 loop reads CASLMGGSYNSPLHF. CDR3 nucleotides: TGTGCCAGCCTGATGGGGGGCTCCTATAATTCACCCCTCCACTTT.

The rearrangement joins TRBV15 to TRBJ1-2, with TRBD1 matching over 12 bases. V shed 0 bases, J shed 4 bases, and the junction held 0 bases outside the gene matches. This CDR3 is built from 15 residues. Germline V gene lookup returns CDR1 LNHNV and CDR2 YYDKDF (reference sequence). The CDR3 loop is CATSREGQGAYGYTF. CDR3 nucleotide sequence: TGTGCCACCAGCAGAGAGGGACAGGGGGCCTATGGCTACACCTTC.

V usage is TRBV25-1 and J usage is TRBJ2-1, with 8 bases lining up with TRBD2. Germline CDR1 and CDR2: MGHDK and SYGVNS. The V gene end was trimmed by 3 bases and the J gene end by 8 bases; junction bases not matched to a gene: 12. This CDR3 contains 16 residues. In nucleotides, the CDR3 is TGTGCCAGCAGTGACCCGCGGGGGGTAAAAGCTCATGAGCAGTTCTTC. Amino acid sequence: CASSDPRGVKAHEQFF.

The chain is built from TRBV4-3 and TRBJ2-1, with D possibly matching TRBD2 (7 bases). The CDR3 is 16 amino acids. Per the germline V gene, CDR1 is LGHNA and CDR2 is YSLEER. V was cut by 0 bases and J by 9 bases, with 18 bases left in between. CDR3: CASSQDRSLGGAEQFF. Here the CDR3 DNA reads TGCGCCAGCAGCCAAGATAGGAGCCTAGGGGGGGCTGAGCAGTTCTTC.

The rearrangement joins TRBV11-1 to TRBJ2-2, with D possibly being TRBD2 (6 bases). The V end lost 6 bases, the J end lost 7 bases, and 12 bases lay between the germline ends. Germline V gene lookup returns CDR1 SGHAT and CDR2 FQDESV (reference sequence). This CDR3 region has 13 residues. CDR3 loop: CASSSGLSGELFF. CDR3 sequence (DNA): TGTGCCAGCAGTTCGGGACTGAGCGGGGAGCTGTTTTTT.

The chain uses TRBV7-2 and TRBJ2-7; 7 nucleotides line up with TRBD1. The CDR3 totals 15 residues. V was clipped by 5 bases and J by 3 bases; unmatched bases: 10. Germline CDR1 SGHTA, CDR2 FQGNSA. The CDR3 DNA follows: TGTGCCAGCAGCCCTTCCCGGGACAGCTACTACGAGCAGTACTTC. As protein: CASSPSRDSYYEQYF.

The chain links TRBV6-5 to TRBJ1-6; 7 nucleotides align to TRBD1. Germline V gene data show CDR1 as MNHEY and CDR2 as SVGAGI. J was trimmed by 6 bases and V by 11 bases; bases with no gene match: 10. The CDR3 is made up of 14 amino acids. The CDR3 sequence is CACGQAPFNSPLHF. For the CDR3, the DNA is TGTGCCTGTGGACAGGCACCTTTTAATTCACCCCTCCACTTT.

The chain joins TRBV10-3 to TRBJ1-2; maybe TRBD1 (6 bases). Trimming stripped 2 bases from V and 8 bases from J, with 15 bases between. In germline, CDR1 is ENHRY, CDR2 SYGVKD. CDR3 length: 14 amino acids. CDR3 bases: TGTGCCATCAGTGAGCGCGGGGGGGCGCGGGGCTACACCTTC. As protein: CAISERGGARGYTF.

This chain uses TRBV28 with TRBJ2-2; D is possibly TRBD1 (8 bases). The germline V gene encodes CDR1 MDHEN and CDR2 SYDVKM. V lost 6 bases and J lost 7, with 21 bases in between. The length of the CDR3 is 16 residues. CDR3 DNA: TGTGCCAGCAGATCCGCCCAGGGGGCGGGAGTCGGGGAGCTGTTTTTT. Protein sequence: CASRSAQGAGVGELFF.

J is TRBJ1-2 and V is TRBV3-1 (or the pseudogene TRBV3-2); D might be TRBD1 (6 bases). Trimming shortened V by 5 bases and J by 7 bases, and 20 bases separated the two germline ends. Germline values: CDR1 LGHDT, CDR2 YNNKEL (reference sequence). The CDR3 length is 15 residues. The CDR3 loop reads CASSSMMGGRSGYTF. The CDR3 DNA is TGTGCCAGCAGCTCCATGATGGGGGGGCGCTCTGGCTACACCTTC.

This clone was seen only a few times. The chain links TRBV9 to TRBJ1-6, with TRBD1 matching 8 bases. There are 16 residues in the CDR3. Germline CDR1 SGDLS, CDR2 YYNGEE. The J segment lost 9 bases and the V segment lost 3 bases, leaving 11 bases of the junction unmatched. CDR3 protein: CASSDDRQGAVSPLHF. As DNA, the CDR3 is TGTGCCAGCAGCGACGATCGGCAGGGGGCTGTTTCACCCCTCCACTTT.

This clone turned up a few times. The chain recombines TRBV5-1 with TRBJ1-1, with TRBD1 identical over 8 bases. The germline gives CDR1 SGHRS, CDR2 YFSETQ. CDR3 length: 13 amino acids. V trimming: 4 bases; J trimming: 8 bases; junction bases outside the gene matches: 7. CDR3 bases: TGCGCCAGCAGCGTCTCCGGGACAGGAGAAGCTTTCTTT. Translating it yields CASSVSGTGEAFF.

The gene calls are TRBV15 and TRBJ2-3, with 7 bases aligning to TRBD1. This CDR3 has 16 residues. From germline, CDR1 is LNHNV and CDR2 YYDKDF (reference sequence). Germline trimming cut 1 base from V and 2 bases from J; bases unmatched to any gene: 6. The CDR3: CATSRGTGSLTDTQYF. The CDR3 bases are TGTGCCACCAGCAGAGGGACAGGTTCCCTCACAGATACGCAGTATTTT.